Each of the 5 T cell receptor beta chains below was sequenced from the same sample in a study of T cells in localized non-small cell lung cancer (dated by TCRdb to about 2020). Libraries were built with the immunoSEQ multiplex PCR assay. TCRdb took over this immuneACCESS table, retaining in-frame rearrangements with V and J assigned. Such tables are incomplete; in checked studies, under half of the missing clones stem from an unresolved V gene, and the remainder is unexplained. This sample lists around 29,000 clones; over 80% were detected once. 4.2% of the sample is in the top ten clones. The sample was peripheral blood mononuclear cells, taken before any cancer treatment. Source of these receptors: a woman between 35 and 75 years old with stage III lung adenocarcinoma.

The chain is built from TRBV27 and TRBJ1-1, with D maybe TRBD1 (6 bases). This CDR3 comprises 15 residues. Germline lookup yields CDR1 MNHEY and CDR2 SMNVEV (reference sequence). Trimming stripped 4 bases from V and 3 bases from J, with 15 bases between. The CDR3 nucleotides are TGTGCCAGCAGTTCGATTTCAGGGGCTCACACTGAAGCTTTCTTT. Translated, it gives CASSSISGAHTEAFF.

This chain uses TRBV18 with TRBJ1-1; TRBD1 matches 9 bases. The junction had 6 bases not matched to a gene; V was cut back by 5 bases and J by 5 bases. From germline, CDR1 is KGHSH and CDR2 LQKENI. The length of the CDR3 is 14 residues. CDR3 loop: CASSFRTGVTEAFF. CDR3 sequence (DNA): TGTGCCAGCTCATTCCGGACAGGGGTGACTGAAGCTTTCTTT.

The genes are TRBV28 and TRBJ1-5; D remains ambiguous. This CDR3 spans 15 amino acids. Trimming left V 2 bases short and J 0 bases short, with 8 bases between. Per the germline V gene, CDR1 is MDHEN and CDR2 is SYDVKM. This chain's CDR3 is CASSLITDSNQPQHF. The CDR3 region has the DNA TGTGCCAGCAGTTTAATTACAGATAGCAATCAGCCCCAGCATTTT.

The chain uses TRBV30 and TRBJ1-2; tentatively, D is TRBD1 (5 bases). V dropped 2 bases and J dropped 4 bases, with 20 bases sitting between them. The CDR3 covers 16 residues. CDR1 is GTSNPN and CDR2 is SVGIG in the germline V gene (reference sequence). The CDR3 protein is CAWSPPKFQGSYGYTF. In DNA, the CDR3 is TGTGCCTGGAGTCCCCCCAAGTTTCAGGGATCCTATGGCTACACCTTC.

The V gene is TRBV2, the J gene TRBJ2-1, with D hard to call. V was cut by 6 bases and J by 5 bases, with 8 bases left in between. Germline CDR1 reads SNHLY; CDR2 reads FYNNEI. The CDR3 runs to 12 residues. Here the CDR3 reads CASSPYDNEQFF. CDR3 sequence (DNA): TGTGCCAGCAGCCCTTACGACAATGAGCAGTTCTTC. Drawing the rest from reference TRBV2 and TRBJ2-1, the complete variable domain is EPEVTQTPSHQVTQMGQEVILRCVPISNHLYFYWYRQILGQKVEFLVSFYNNEISEKSEIFDDQFSVERPDGSNFTLKIRSTKLEDSAMYFCASSPYDNEQFFGPGTRLTVL.